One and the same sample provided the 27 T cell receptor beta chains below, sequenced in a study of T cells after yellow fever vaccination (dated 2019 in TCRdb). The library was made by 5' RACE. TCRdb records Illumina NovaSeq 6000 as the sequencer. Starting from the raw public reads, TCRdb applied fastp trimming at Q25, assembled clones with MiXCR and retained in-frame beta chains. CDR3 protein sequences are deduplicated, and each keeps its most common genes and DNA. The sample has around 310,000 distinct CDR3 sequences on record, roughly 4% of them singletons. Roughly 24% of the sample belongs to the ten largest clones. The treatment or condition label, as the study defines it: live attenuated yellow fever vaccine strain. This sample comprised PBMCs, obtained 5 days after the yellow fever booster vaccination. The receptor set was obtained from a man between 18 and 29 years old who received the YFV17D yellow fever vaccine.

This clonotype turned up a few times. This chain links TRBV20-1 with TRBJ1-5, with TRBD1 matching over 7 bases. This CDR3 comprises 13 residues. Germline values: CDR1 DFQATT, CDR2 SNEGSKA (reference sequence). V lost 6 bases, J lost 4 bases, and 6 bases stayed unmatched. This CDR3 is CSAARDSNQPQHF. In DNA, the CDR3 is TGCAGTGCCGCGAGGGACAGTAATCAGCCCCAGCATTTT.

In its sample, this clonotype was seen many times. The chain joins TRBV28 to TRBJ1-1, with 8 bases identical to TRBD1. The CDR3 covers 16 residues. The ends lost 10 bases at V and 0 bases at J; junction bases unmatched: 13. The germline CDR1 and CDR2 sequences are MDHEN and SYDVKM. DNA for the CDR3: TGTGCCACCTATCTGACACAGGGGGGTTTGAACACTGAAGCTTTCTTT. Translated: CATYLTQGGLNTEAFF.

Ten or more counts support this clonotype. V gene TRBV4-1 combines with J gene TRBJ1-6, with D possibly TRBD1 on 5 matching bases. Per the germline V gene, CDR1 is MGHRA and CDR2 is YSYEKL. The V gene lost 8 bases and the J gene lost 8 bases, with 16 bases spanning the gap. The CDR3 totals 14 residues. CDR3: CASRRQGRDSPLHF. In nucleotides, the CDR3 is TGCGCCAGCCGCAGGCAGGGCCGGGATTCACCCCTCCACTTT.

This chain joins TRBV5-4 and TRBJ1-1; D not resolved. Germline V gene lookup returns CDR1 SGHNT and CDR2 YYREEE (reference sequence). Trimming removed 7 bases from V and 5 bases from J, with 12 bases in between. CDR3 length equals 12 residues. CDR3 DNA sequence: TGTGCCAGCGACGACGGAAGGACTGAAGCTTTCTTT. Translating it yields CASDDGRTEAFF. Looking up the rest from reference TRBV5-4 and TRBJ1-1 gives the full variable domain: ETGVTQSPTHLIKTRGQQVTLRCSSQSGHNTVSWYQQALGQGPQFIFQYYREEENGRGNFPPRFSGLQFPNYSSELNVNALELDDSALYLCASDDGRTEAFFGQGTRLTVV.

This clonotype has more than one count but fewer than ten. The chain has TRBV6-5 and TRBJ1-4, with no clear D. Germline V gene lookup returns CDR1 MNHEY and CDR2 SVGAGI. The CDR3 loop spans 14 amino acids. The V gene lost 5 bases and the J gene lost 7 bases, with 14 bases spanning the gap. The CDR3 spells CASSPLGSFEKLFF. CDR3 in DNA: TGTGCCAGCAGTCCCCTGGGGAGTTTTGAAAAACTGTTTTTT.

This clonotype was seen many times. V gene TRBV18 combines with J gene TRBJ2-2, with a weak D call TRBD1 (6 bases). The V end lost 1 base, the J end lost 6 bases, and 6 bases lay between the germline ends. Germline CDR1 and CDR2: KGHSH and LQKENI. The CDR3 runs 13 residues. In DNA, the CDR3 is TGTGCCAGCTCACCACAGGGGGCCGGGGAGCTGTTTTTT. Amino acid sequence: CASSPQGAGELFF.

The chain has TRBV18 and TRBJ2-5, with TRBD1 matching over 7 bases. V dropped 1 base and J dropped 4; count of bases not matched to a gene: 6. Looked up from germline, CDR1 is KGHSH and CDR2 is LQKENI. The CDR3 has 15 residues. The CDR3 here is CASSPQTGVGETQYF. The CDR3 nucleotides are TGTGCCAGCTCACCACAAACAGGGGTCGGAGAGACCCAGTACTTC.

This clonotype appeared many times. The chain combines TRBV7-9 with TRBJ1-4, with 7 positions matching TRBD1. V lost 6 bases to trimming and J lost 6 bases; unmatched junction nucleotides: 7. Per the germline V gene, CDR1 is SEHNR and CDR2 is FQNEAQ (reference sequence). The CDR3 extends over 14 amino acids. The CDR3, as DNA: TGTGCCAGCAGGGTACCCGGGACAGATGAAAAACTGTTTTTT. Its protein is CASRVPGTDEKLFF.

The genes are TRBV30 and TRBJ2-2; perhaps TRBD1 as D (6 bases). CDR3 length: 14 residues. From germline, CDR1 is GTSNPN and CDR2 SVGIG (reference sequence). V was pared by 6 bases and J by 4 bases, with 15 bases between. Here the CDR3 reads CACTGTRGTGELFF. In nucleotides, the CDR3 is TGTGCCTGTACCGGGACACGGGGCACCGGGGAGCTGTTTTTT.

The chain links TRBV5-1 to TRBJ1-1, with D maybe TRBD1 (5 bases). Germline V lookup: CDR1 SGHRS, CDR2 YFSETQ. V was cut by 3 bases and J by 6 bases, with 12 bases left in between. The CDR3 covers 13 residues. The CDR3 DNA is TGCGCCAGCAGCTCCCAGGGTGACGCTGAAGCTTTCTTT. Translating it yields CASSSQGDAEAFF.

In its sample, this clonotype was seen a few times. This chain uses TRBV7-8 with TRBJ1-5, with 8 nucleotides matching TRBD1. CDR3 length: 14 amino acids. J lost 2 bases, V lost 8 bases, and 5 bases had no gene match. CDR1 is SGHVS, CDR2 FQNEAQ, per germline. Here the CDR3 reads CASGSGQGNQPQHF. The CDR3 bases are TGTGCCAGCGGATCGGGACAGGGCAATCAGCCCCAGCATTTT.

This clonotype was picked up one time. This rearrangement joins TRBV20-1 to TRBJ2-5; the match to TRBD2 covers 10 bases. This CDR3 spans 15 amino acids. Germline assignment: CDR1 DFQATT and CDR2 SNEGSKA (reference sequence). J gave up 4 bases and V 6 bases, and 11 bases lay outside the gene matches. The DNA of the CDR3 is TGCAGTGCGGCCGATCCAACTAGCGGGGTAGAGACCCAGTACTTC. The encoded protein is CSAADPTSGVETQYF.

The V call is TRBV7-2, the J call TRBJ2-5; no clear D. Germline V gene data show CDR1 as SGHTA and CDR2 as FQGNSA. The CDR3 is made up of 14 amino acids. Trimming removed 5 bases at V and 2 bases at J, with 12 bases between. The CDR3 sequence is CASSPNFIQETQYF. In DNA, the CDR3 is TGTGCCAGCAGCCCAAACTTTATACAAGAGACCCAGTACTTC.

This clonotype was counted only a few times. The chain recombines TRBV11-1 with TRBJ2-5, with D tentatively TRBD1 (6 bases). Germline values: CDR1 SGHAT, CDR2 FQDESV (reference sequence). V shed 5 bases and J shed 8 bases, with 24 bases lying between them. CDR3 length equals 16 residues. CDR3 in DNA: TGTGCCAGCAGCCCAGTCCCCGGGACATCCGTGGACACCCAGTACTTC. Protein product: CASSPVPGTSVDTQYF.

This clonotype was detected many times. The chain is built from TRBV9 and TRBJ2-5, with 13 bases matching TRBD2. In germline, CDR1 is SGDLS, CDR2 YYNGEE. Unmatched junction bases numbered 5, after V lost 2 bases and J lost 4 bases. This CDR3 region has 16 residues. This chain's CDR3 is CASSVGTSGILETQYF. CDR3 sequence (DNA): TGTGCCAGCAGCGTCGGGACTAGCGGGATCTTAGAGACCCAGTACTTC.

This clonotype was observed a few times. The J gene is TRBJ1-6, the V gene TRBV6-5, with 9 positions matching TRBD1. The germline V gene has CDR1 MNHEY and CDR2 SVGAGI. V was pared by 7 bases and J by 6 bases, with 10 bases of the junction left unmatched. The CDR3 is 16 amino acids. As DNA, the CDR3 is TGTGCCAGCAACCACTACAGGGACAGGGTTAATTCACCCCTCCACTTT. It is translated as CASNHYRDRVNSPLHF.

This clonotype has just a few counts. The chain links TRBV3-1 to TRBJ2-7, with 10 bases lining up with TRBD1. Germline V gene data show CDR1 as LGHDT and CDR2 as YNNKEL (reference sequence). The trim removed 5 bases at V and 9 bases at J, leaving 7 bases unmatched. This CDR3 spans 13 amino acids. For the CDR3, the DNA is TGTGCCAGCAGCGCCGGACAGGGGGAGGGGCAGTACTTC. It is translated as CASSAGQGEGQYF.

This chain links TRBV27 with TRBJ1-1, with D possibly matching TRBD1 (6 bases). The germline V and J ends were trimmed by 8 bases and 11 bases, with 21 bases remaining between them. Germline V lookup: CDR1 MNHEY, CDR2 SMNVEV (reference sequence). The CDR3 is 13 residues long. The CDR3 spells CASSSGASLSAFF. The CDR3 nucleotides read TGTGCCAGCTCCTCGGGGGCTAGTCTTTCCGCTTTCTTT.

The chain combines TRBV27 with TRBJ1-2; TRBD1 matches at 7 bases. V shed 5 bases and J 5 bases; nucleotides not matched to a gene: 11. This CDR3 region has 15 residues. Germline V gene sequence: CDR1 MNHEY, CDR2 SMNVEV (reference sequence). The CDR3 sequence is CASSRQGLSFYGYTF. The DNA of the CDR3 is TGTGCCAGCAGTCGACAGGGCCTATCTTTTTATGGCTACACCTTC.

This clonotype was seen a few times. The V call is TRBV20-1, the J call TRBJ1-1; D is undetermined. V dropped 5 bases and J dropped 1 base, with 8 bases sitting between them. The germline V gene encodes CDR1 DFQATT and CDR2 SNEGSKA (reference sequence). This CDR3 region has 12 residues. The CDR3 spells CSADWGNTEAFF. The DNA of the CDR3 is TGCAGTGCTGACTGGGGGAACACTGAAGCTTTCTTT.

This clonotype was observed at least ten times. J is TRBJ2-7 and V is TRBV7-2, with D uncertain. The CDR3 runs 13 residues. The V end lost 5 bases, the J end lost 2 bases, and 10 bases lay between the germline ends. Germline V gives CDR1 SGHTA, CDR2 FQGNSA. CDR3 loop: CASSPYLTYEQYV. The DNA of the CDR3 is TGTGCCAGCAGCCCGTACTTGACCTACGAGCAGTACGTC.

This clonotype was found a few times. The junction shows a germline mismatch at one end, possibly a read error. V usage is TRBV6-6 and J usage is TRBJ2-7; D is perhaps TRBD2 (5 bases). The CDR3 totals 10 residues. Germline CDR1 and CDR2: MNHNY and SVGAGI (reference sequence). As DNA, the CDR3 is TGTGCCAGCAGCTCCTCGGGGTTGATATTC. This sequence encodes CASSSSGLIF.

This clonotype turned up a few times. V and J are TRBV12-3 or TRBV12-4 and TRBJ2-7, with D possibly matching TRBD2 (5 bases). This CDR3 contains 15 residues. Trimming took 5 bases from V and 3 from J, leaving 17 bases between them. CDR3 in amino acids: CASSASRSGIYEQYF. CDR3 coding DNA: TGTGCCAGCAGTGCTAGCCGATCTGGAATCTACGAGCAGTACTTC.

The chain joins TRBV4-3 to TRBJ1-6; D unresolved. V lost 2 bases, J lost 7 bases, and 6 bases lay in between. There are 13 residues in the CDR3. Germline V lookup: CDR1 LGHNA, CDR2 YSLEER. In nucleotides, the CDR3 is TGCGCCAGCAGCCAAAAAGCGAATTCACCCCTCCACTTT. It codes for CASSQKANSPLHF.

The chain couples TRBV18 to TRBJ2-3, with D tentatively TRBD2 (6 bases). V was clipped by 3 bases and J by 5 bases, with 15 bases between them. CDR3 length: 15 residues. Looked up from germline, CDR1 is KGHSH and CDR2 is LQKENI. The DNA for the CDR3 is TGTGCCAGCTCACCTAGAGAGGGGAGGCGAGATACGCAGTATTTT. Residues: CASSPREGRRDTQYF.

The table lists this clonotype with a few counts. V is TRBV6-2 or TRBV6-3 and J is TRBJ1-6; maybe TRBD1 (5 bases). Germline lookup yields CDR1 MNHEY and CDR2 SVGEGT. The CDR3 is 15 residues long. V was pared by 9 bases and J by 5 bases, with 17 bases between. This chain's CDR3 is CASNPSGRNNSPLHF. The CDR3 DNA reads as TGTGCCAGTAATCCTTCGGGACGGAATAATTCACCCCTCCACTTT.

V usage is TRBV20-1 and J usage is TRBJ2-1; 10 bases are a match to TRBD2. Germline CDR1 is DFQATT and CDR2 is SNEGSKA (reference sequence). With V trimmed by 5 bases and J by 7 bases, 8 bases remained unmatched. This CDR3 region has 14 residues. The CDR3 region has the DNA TGCAGTGCTCCCGAGCGGGGGGGCTTTAATGAGCAGTTCTTC. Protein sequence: CSAPERGGFNEQFF.